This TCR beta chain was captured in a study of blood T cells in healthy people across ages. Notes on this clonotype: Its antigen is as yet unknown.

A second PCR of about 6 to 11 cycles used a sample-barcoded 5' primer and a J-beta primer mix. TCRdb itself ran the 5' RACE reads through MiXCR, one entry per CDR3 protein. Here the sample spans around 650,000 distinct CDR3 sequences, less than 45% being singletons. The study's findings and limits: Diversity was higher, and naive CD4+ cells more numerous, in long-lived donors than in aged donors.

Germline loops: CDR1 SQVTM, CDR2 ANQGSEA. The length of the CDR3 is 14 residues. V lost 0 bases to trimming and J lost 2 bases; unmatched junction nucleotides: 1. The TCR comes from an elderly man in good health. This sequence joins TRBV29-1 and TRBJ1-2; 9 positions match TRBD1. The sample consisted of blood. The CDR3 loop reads CSVEDGTGNYGYTF. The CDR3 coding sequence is TGCAGCGTTGAAGACGGGACAGGGAACTATGGCTACACCTTC.